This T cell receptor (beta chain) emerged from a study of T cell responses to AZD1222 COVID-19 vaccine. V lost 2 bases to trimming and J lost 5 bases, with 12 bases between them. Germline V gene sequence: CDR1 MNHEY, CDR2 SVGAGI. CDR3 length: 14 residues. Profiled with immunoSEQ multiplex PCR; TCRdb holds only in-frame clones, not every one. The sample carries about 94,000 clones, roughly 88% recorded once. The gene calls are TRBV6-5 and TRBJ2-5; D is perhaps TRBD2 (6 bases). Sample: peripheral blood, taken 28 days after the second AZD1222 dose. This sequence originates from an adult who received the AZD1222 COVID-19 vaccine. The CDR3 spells CASSYGGVGETQYF. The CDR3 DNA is TGTGCCAGCAGTTACGGCGGGGTGGGCGAGACCCAGTACTTC.